Shown below are 11 T cell receptor beta chains from a single sample sequenced in a study of response to subunit inactivated influenza vaccine. TCRdb re-called the RT-PCR reads with MiXCR, one entry per CDR3 protein. The sample lists under 800,000 distinct CDR3 sequences, 11% to 15% occurring once. This specimen consisted of PBMCs from blood, obtained 14 to 15 days before vaccination. Receptors were obtained from a man aged 50-60 years who received an inactivated influenza vaccine.

The gene calls are TRBV11-2 and TRBJ2-5, with 16 positions matching TRBD2. V was clipped by 3 bases and J by 7 bases; unmatched bases: 11. This CDR3 is 18 amino acids long. CDR1 and CDR2 from the germline V gene are SGHAT and FQNNGV. CDR3 region: CASSFSPGLAGGPATQYF. Written as DNA, the CDR3 is TGTGCCAGCAGCTTTTCCCCGGGACTAGCGGGAGGGCCGGCGACCCAGTACTTC.

This clonotype was counted ten times or more. The chain is built from TRBV6-2 or TRBV6-3 and TRBJ2-1; D remains ambiguous. This CDR3 is built from 17 residues. V lost 0 bases to trimming and J lost 3 bases, with 15 bases between them. The germline CDR1 and CDR2 sequences are MNHEY and SVGEGT. This CDR3 is CASSYSIRDLRYNEQFF. DNA of the CDR3: TGTGCCAGCAGTTACTCGATCCGAGACCTTCGCTACAATGAGCAGTTCTTC.

The CDR3 DNA reads TGCGCCAGCAGCCCGAGCCAATCCTACAATGAGCAGTTCTTC. It codes for CASSPSQSYNEQFF. The chain uses TRBV5-1 and TRBJ2-1; D unresolved. Germline assignment: CDR1 SGHRS and CDR2 YFSETQ. The CDR3 totals 14 residues. V lost 4 bases, J lost 1 base, and 9 bases lay in between.

The table lists this clonotype with a few counts. The chain combines TRBV5-1 with TRBJ2-7; 7 positions agree with TRBD2. The CDR3 covers 14 residues. J gave up 5 bases and V 2 bases, and 7 bases lay outside the gene matches. Germline V gene lookup returns CDR1 SGHRS and CDR2 YFSETQ. The CDR3, as DNA: TGCGCCAGCAGCTTTGGCGGGGGAGGACACGAGCAGTACTTC. Its protein is CASSFGGGGHEQYF.

This clonotype was seen repeatedly, ten times or more. The chain is built from TRBV24-1 and TRBJ2-1; TRBD1 agrees at 7 bases. This CDR3 has 13 amino acids. CDR1 and CDR2 from the germline V gene are KGHDR and SFDVKD. Trimming removed 3 bases from V and 8 bases from J; junction bases left unmatched: 3. The CDR3 bases are TGTGCCACCAGTGATGACAGGGTCCATGAGCAGTTCTTC. Amino acids: CATSDDRVHEQFF.

The chain uses TRBV4-2 and TRBJ2-2, with 7 bases fitting TRBD1. The ends lost 4 bases at V and 3 bases at J; junction bases unmatched: 11. The CDR3 runs to 17 residues. Germline V gene data show CDR1 as LGHNA and CDR2 as YNFKEQ. CDR3 region: CASSLLRQGVYTGELFF. CDR3 nucleotides: TGTGCCAGCAGCCTACTCCGACAGGGTGTGTACACCGGGGAGCTGTTTTTT.

The rearrangement joins TRBV7-6 to TRBJ2-1; 7 positions agree with TRBD2. The germline CDR1 and CDR2 sequences are SGHVS and FNYEAQ. This CDR3 spans 16 amino acids. Trimming removed 5 bases from V and 1 base from J; junction bases left unmatched: 8. CDR3 nucleotides: TGTGCCAGCAGCCGCGGGAGCGGTCCTTCCTACAATGAGCAGTTCTTC. Its translation: CASSRGSGPSYNEQFF.

This chain's CDR3 is CASSQAQGGNYGYTF. In DNA, the CDR3 is TGCGCCAGCAGCCAAGCGCAGGGCGGCAACTATGGCTACACCTTC. The gene calls are TRBV4-1 and TRBJ1-2; D might be TRBD1 (5 bases). CDR1 is MGHRA, CDR2 YSYEKL, per germline. The length of the CDR3 is 15 residues. Between the trimmed V and J ends, which lost 1 base and 2 bases, there was a span of 11 bases.

This clonotype has more than one count but fewer than ten. This rearrangement joins TRBV6-5 to TRBJ2-3; possible D gene TRBD1, 5 bases. There are 16 residues in the CDR3. The germline gives CDR1 MNHEY, CDR2 SVGAGI. Trimming removed 2 bases from V and 2 bases from J, with 14 bases in between. CDR3 coding DNA: TGTGCCAGCAGTTACCAAGGGGCCCCGTTCACAGATACGCAGTATTTT. Encoded protein: CASSYQGAPFTDTQYF.

The chain recombines TRBV7-9 with TRBJ2-5; D tentatively reads TRBD1 or TRBD2 (5 bases each). The CDR3 is 13 residues long. Germline lookup yields CDR1 SEHNR and CDR2 FQNEAQ (reference sequence). V was shortened by 3 bases and J by 5 bases, with 10 bases between the two germline ends. The CDR3 sequence is CASSLLEGETQYF. The CDR3 DNA follows: TGTGCCAGCAGCTTGCTAGAGGGGGAGACCCAGTACTTC.

This clonotype was counted only a few times. The chain uses TRBV7-2 and TRBJ2-1, with D perhaps matching TRBD1 (5 bases). Germline-derived CDR1 and CDR2 are SGHTA and FQGNSA. The CDR3 contains 15 residues. V was shortened by 2 bases and J by 1 base, with 9 bases between the two germline ends. The CDR3 protein is CASSLLGASYNEQFF. The DNA for the CDR3 is TGTGCCAGCAGCTTACTAGGGGCATCCTACAATGAGCAGTTCTTC.